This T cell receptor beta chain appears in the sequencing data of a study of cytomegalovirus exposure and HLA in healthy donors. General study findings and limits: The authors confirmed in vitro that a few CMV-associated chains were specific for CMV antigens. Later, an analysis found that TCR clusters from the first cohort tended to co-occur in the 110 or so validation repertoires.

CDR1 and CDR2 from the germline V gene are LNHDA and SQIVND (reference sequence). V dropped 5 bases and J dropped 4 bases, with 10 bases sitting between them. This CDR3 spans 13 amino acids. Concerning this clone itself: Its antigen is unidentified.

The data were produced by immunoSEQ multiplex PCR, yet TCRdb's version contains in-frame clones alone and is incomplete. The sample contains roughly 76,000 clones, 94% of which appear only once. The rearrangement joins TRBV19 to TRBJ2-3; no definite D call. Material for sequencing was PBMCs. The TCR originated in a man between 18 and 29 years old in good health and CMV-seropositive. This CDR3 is CASSPTAPDTQYF. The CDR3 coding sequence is TGTGCCAGTAGTCCCACAGCCCCAGATACGCAGTATTTT. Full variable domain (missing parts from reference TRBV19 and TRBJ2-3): DGGITQSPKYLFRKEGQNVTLSCEQNLNHDAMYWYRQDPGQGLRLIYYSQIVNDFQKGDIAEGYSVSREKKESFPLTVTSAQKNPTAFYLCASSPTAPDTQYFGPGTRLTVL.